These 15 T cell receptor beta chains were all obtained from the same sample, sequenced in a study of blood T cell repertoires in COVID-19. This table comes from immunoSEQ multiplex PCR, and its TCRdb copy is limited to in-frame clones, with some not included. The table includes some 72,000 clones, over 85% detected once. What was sequenced was peripheral blood. Every receptor here comes from a man between 50 and 59 years old with active COVID-19.

CDR3 DNA sequence: TGTGCCTGGAGTCGGGTAGATGGGACCCAGTACTTC. This gives the protein CAWSRVDGTQYF. The gene calls are TRBV30 and TRBJ2-5; D gene uncertain. CDR1 and CDR2 (germline): GTSNPN, SVGIG (reference sequence). Trimming took off 2 bases at V and 7 bases at J, with 11 bases between the two ends. This CDR3 is 12 amino acids long. Based on the CDR3 plus reference TRBV30 and TRBJ2-5, the full variable domain is SQTIHQWPATLVQPVGSPLSLECTVEGTSNPNLYWYRQAAGRGLQLLFYSVGIGQISSEVPQNLSASRPQDRQFILSSKKLLLSDSGFYLCAWSRVDGTQYFGPGTRLLVL.

This chain joins TRBV4-2 and TRBJ2-5; 14 bases line up with TRBD2. J was trimmed by 5 bases and V by 0 bases; bases with no gene match: 5. This CDR3 has 17 residues. Germline V lookup: CDR1 LGHNA, CDR2 YNFKEQ. The DNA of the CDR3 is TGTGCCAGCAGCCAAGATTGGACTAGCGGGGGGCCGGAGACCCAGTACTTC. Translating it yields CASSQDWTSGGPETQYF.

The chain is built from TRBV4-2 and TRBJ2-7; tentative D call: TRBD2 (5 bases). The CDR3 is 16 residues long. V lost 1 base, J lost 3 bases, and 16 bases lay in between. The germline V gene encodes CDR1 LGHNA and CDR2 YNFKEQ. CDR3 DNA: TGTGCCAGCAGCCAAGCTCGGGTAGCGACCAACTACGAGCAGTACTTC. As protein: CASSQARVATNYEQYF.

CDR3: CAISESGGSYEQYF. DNA for the CDR3: TGTGCCATCAGTGAGTCAGGGGGCTCCTACGAGCAGTACTTC. V gene TRBV10-3 combines with J gene TRBJ2-7; tentative D call: TRBD1 (6 bases). V lost 0 bases, J lost 0 bases, and 6 bases lay in between. The CDR3 extends over 14 amino acids. From germline, CDR1 is ENHRY and CDR2 SYGVKD.

The chain combines TRBV6-5 with TRBJ1-2, with D perhaps TRBD1 (6 bases). Trimming removed 2 bases at V and 0 bases at J, with 13 bases between. The CDR3 runs 16 residues. Germline assignment: CDR1 MNHEY and CDR2 SVGAGI. CDR3 sequence: CASSYNSDRPNYGYTF. The CDR3 DNA sequence: TGTGCCAGCAGTTACAATTCGGACAGACCTAACTATGGCTACACCTTC.

This rearrangement joins TRBV5-1 to TRBJ2-1, with 14 positions matching TRBD2. Trimming at V came to 4 bases and at J to 0 bases, leaving 15 bases not matched to a gene. CDR3 size: 21 residues. Germline V gene lookup returns CDR1 SGHRS and CDR2 YFSETQ. The CDR3 loop reads CASSAAGTSGRAPRSYNEQFF. In DNA form, the CDR3 reads TGCGCCAGCAGCGCCGCCGGGACTAGCGGGAGAGCCCCTCGCTCCTACAATGAGCAGTTCTTC.

The genes are TRBV19 and TRBJ2-2; D not resolved. Deletions cut 8 bases from V and 3 bases from J, with 7 bases between. The CDR3 is made up of 12 amino acids. The germline CDR1 and CDR2 sequences are LNHDA and SQIVND (reference sequence). For the CDR3, the DNA is TGTGCCAGTCTCCGGGACACCGGGGAGCTGTTTTTT. This sequence encodes CASLRDTGELFF.

V and J are TRBV18 and TRBJ2-3; TRBD1 might be the D (6 bases). Trimming stripped 2 bases from V and 9 bases from J, with 9 bases between. Per the germline V gene, CDR1 is KGHSH and CDR2 is LQKENI. The CDR3 loop spans 12 amino acids. CDR3 DNA: TGTGCCAGCTCACCAAGGGGGAACACGCAGTATTTT. It translates to CASSPRGNTQYF.

The chain carries TRBV11-1 and TRBJ2-1, with 9 positions matching TRBD2. Germline CDR1 SGHAT, CDR2 FQDESV (reference sequence). Trimming took 5 bases from V and 10 from J; bases not matched to a gene: 12. The CDR3 runs to 15 residues. DNA for the CDR3: TGTGCCAGCAGCCCCGGGACTAGCCATTCCCCGGAGCAGTTCTTC. Encoded protein: CASSPGTSHSPEQFF.

V usage is TRBV5-1 and J usage is TRBJ2-2, with a possible D match to TRBD1 (5 bases). This CDR3 comprises 16 residues. Per germline, CDR1 SGHRS and CDR2 YFSETQ. Trimming took 5 bases from V and 1 from J, leaving 15 bases between them. The CDR3, as DNA: TGCGCCAGCAGACAGGCCCCCGTGGGGAACACCGGGGAGCTGTTTTTT. This gives the protein CASRQAPVGNTGELFF.

This chain uses TRBV19 with TRBJ2-3; 8 nucleotides agree with TRBD1. V shed 4 bases, J shed 0 bases, and the junction held 9 bases outside the gene matches. This CDR3 has 17 amino acids. The germline V gene encodes CDR1 LNHDA and CDR2 SQIVND (reference sequence). The CDR3 DNA is TGTGCCAGTAGTACAGGGACAGGCGGCCCCAGCACAGATACGCAGTATTTT. Protein: CASSTGTGGPSTDTQYF.

The chain uses TRBV6-5 and TRBJ2-5; maybe TRBD2 (5 bases). The CDR3 totals 16 residues. Germline assignment: CDR1 MNHEY and CDR2 SVGAGI. Trimming cost V 4 bases and J 5 bases, with 20 bases left between them. CDR3: CASSSDGVSLAETQYF. CDR3 in DNA: TGTGCCAGCAGTTCGGACGGGGTGTCCCTGGCGGAGACCCAGTACTTC.

This chain joins TRBV4-1 and TRBJ2-2; perhaps TRBD1 as D (5 bases). The CDR3 is 18 amino acids. Germline-derived CDR1 and CDR2 are MGHRA and YSYEKL. V was clipped by 0 bases and J by 3 bases, with 17 bases between them. In DNA form, the CDR3 reads TGCGCCAGCAGCCAAGATCGGTTTGACAGAAGCTACACCGGGGAGCTGTTTTTT. Translating it yields CASSQDRFDRSYTGELFF.

The rearrangement uses TRBV28 and TRBJ2-7; 7 bases are shared with TRBD2. Trimming took 4 bases from V and 6 from J; bases not matched to a gene: 0. The CDR3 contains 11 residues. Germline CDR1 is MDHEN and CDR2 is SYDVKM. The CDR3: CASSWGGEQYF. The CDR3 DNA is TGTGCCAGCAGTTGGGGGGGCGAGCAGTACTTC.

The chain combines TRBV10-1 with TRBJ1-5, with D possibly matching TRBD1 (5 bases). CDR3 length: 14 residues. Germline CDR1 WNHNN, CDR2 SYGVQD (reference sequence). The germline V and J ends were trimmed by 7 bases and 1 base, with 11 bases remaining between them. CDR3 sequence reads: CASISTVSNQPQHF. CDR3 coding DNA: TGCGCCAGCATATCGACAGTAAGCAATCAGCCCCAGCATTTT.